This T cell receptor (beta chain) was captured in a study of CD8+ T cells in alopecia areata. The study's findings and limits: Affected lesional scalp, above all in alopecia totalis/universalis, was more clonal than normal scalp.

This clone was recorded at least ten times. Its antigen is as yet unknown. Gene names follow the mouse nomenclature. The CDR3 end is not reached by the read, which stops 4 residues before it; the germline J gene fills it in. V was pared by 2 bases and J by 1 base, with 14 bases between. CDR3 length: 15 residues. CDR1 and CDR2 from the germline V gene are GKSSPN and SITVG. Following extraction, RNA underwent reverse transcription to cDNA, which served as the sequencing template. TCRdb keeps only in-frame clones here, not all; method: immunoSEQ multiplex PCR. Altogether about 2,700 clones were found in the sample, and no singletons occur.

The rearrangement links TRBV31 to TRBJ1-1; a possible D gene is TRBD1 (6 bases). Sequencing input: lesional skin. The clonotype originates from a C3H/HeJ mouse with alopecia areata. Mouse MHC haplotype: H2-k. The CDR3 here is CAWSVQGRANTEVFF. Partial CDR3 DNA: TGTGCCTGGAGTGTACAGGGAAGGGCGAACACA.